This T cell receptor beta chain is drawn from a study of CD8 T cells in Susac syndrome. Points on this clonotype: Its antigen is undetermined.

The CDR3 has 12 amino acids. The V gene lost 6 bases and the J gene lost 8 bases, with 13 bases spanning the gap. Germline CDR1 and CDR2: SQVTM and ANQGSEA. With random hexamers, reverse transcription was performed on about 0.5 to 1 ug of RNA. TCRdb reprocessed the immunoSEQ multiplex PCR reads with MiXCR, giving one entry per CDR3 protein. The sample lists 150,000 to 200,000 distinct CDR3 sequences; 85% to 95% were seen once. Overall study findings and caveats: By the study's own acknowledgment, its TCR sequencing and HLA analysis included relatively few individuals.

Sequencing was carried out using CD8+ T cells from PBMCs. The sequence derives from a human donor with multiple sclerosis. This chain uses TRBV29-1 with TRBJ1-4; no firm D call. As DNA, the CDR3 is TGCAGCGTGCTTTTCCAGGCAGAAAAACTGTTTTTT. This sequence encodes CSVLFQAEKLFF.